What follows are 18 T cell receptor beta chains derived from one specimen sequenced in a study of cytomegalovirus exposure and HLA in healthy donors. The protocol was immunoSEQ multiplex PCR, while the TCRdb copy is restricted to in-frame clones and leaves out a portion. This sample has under 250,000 clones, with 83% found just once. The sequencing input was PBMCs. The receptors originated from a woman between 18 and 30 years old in good health and CMV-seronegative.

The rearrangement links TRBV28 to TRBJ2-5, with 13 bases that match TRBD2. J lost 5 bases, V lost 7 bases, and 13 bases had no gene match. The CDR3 totals 17 residues. Germline loops: CDR1 MDHEN, CDR2 SYDVKM. CDR3 amino acids: CASTPLLTSGRWETQYF. CDR3 sequence (DNA): TGTGCCAGCACTCCTCTCCTGACTAGCGGGAGGTGGGAGACCCAGTACTTC.

Here the CDR3 DNA reads TGTGCCAGCAGTTCCCGGACAGGATCGGATGAAAAACTGTTTTTT. This gives the protein CASSSRTGSDEKLFF. The chain recombines TRBV6-5 with TRBJ1-4; 7 bases line up with TRBD1. The V segment lost 4 bases and the J segment 6 bases; nucleotides outside the gene matches: 8. From germline, CDR1 is MNHEY and CDR2 SVGAGI. The CDR3 is 15 residues long.

This clone was observed a single time. The rearrangement links TRBV6-5 to TRBJ1-1; TRBD1 is a possible D gene (5 bases). The germline CDR1 and CDR2 sequences are MNHEY and SVGAGI. The CDR3 sequence is 14 residues long. Trimming shortened V by 3 bases and J by 7 bases, and 15 bases separated the two germline ends. The CDR3 loop is CASSYDSGRGEAFF. In DNA, the CDR3 is TGTGCCAGCAGTTATGACTCGGGGCGGGGTGAAGCTTTCTTT.

This clone appeared once. The chain links TRBV27 to TRBJ2-1, with D possibly TRBD1 on 5 matching bases. CDR1 is MNHEY and CDR2 is SMNVEV in the germline V gene (reference sequence). V was cut by 7 bases and J by 7 bases, with 14 bases left in between. The CDR3 runs 13 residues. The CDR3 region has the DNA TGTGCCAGCAAGCCAGGGATGGGGAATGAGCAGTTCTTC. It specifies CASKPGMGNEQFF.

The chain is built from TRBV6-5 and TRBJ1-2; D perhaps matches TRBD1 (6 bases). The CDR3 loop spans 16 amino acids. Germline CDR1 is MNHEY and CDR2 is SVGAGI. Trimming left V 6 bases short and J 8 bases short, with 25 bases between. CDR3 DNA: TGTGCCAGCAGCTACGCCCCACGGGGGCGGTTCGAAGGCTACACCTTC. It specifies CASSYAPRGRFEGYTF.

The chain couples TRBV29-1 to TRBJ2-5; D may be TRBD2 (6 bases). The CDR3 runs to 14 residues. V shed 4 bases and J shed 0 bases, with 12 bases lying between them. Per germline, CDR1 SQVTM and CDR2 ANQGSEA. The chain's CDR3 is CSVGTGDHQETQYF. In nucleotides, the CDR3 is TGCAGCGTTGGAACGGGGGACCACCAAGAGACCCAGTACTTC.

This chain joins TRBV5-1 and TRBJ2-2; 7 nucleotides line up with TRBD2. The CDR3 is 16 residues long. Germline CDR1 reads SGHRS; CDR2 reads YFSETQ. The V gene end was trimmed by 4 bases and the J gene end by 1 base; junction bases not matched to a gene: 7. The CDR3 is CASSRGERGNTGELFF. The DNA of the CDR3 is TGCGCCAGCAGCCGAGGGGAGCGGGGGAACACCGGGGAGCTGTTTTTT.

The rearrangement joins TRBV5-4 to TRBJ2-3, with D unclear. Germline lookup yields CDR1 SGHNT and CDR2 YYREEE (reference sequence). The CDR3 covers 13 residues. V was trimmed by 1 base and J by 3 bases, leaving 6 bases between them. The chain's CDR3 is CASSLQLTDTQYF. The CDR3 region has the DNA TGTGCCAGCAGCTTGCAGTTAACAGATACGCAGTATTTT.

The chain links TRBV4-1 to TRBJ2-2, with TRBD2 matching 14 bases. Trimming removed 3 bases from V and 5 bases from J; junction bases left unmatched: 5. The CDR3 is 17 amino acids. Germline CDR1 MGHRA, CDR2 YSYEKL. The DNA of the CDR3 is TGCGCCAGCAGCCAGGGACTAGCGGGAGCGGCGACCGGGGAGCTGTTTTTT. Residues: CASSQGLAGAATGELFF.

The chain carries TRBV5-1 and TRBJ2-3; D is perhaps TRBD1 or TRBD2 (6 bases each). Germline CDR1 and CDR2: SGHRS and YFSETQ. Trimming took 4 bases from V and 1 from J, leaving 28 bases between them. The CDR3 runs 20 residues. The chain's CDR3 is CASSHPVGGLMRTGTDTQYF. For the CDR3, the DNA is TGCGCCAGCAGCCACCCCGTGGGGGGCTTAATGAGAACCGGCACAGATACGCAGTATTTT.

The genes are TRBV11-2 and TRBJ2-2; 11 bases match TRBD2. V lost 3 bases and J lost 2; bases outside the gene matches: 8. The CDR3 consists of 18 residues. CDR1 is SGHAT and CDR2 is FQNNGV in the germline V gene. CDR3 protein: CASSFLTGTSGNTGELFF. CDR3 coding DNA: TGTGCCAGCAGCTTCCTTACCGGGACTAGCGGTAACACCGGGGAGCTGTTTTTT.

The chain carries TRBV9 and TRBJ2-7; 8 bases map to TRBD1. This CDR3 has 16 amino acids. Per germline, CDR1 SGDLS and CDR2 YYNGEE. J lost 1 base, V lost 4 bases, and 10 bases had no gene match. The CDR3 coding sequence is TGTGCCAGCAGCCTTTACCAGACAGGGGCTTCCTACGAGCAGTACTTC. It yields the protein CASSLYQTGASYEQYF.

This clone was seen more than once but under ten times. The chain links TRBV2 to TRBJ1-1; maybe TRBD1 (5 bases). The germline CDR1 and CDR2 sequences are SNHLY and FYNNEI. The CDR3 runs 16 residues. V lost 1 base and J lost 1, with 13 bases in between. The CDR3 region is CASSEGVGRGNTEAFF. The CDR3 nucleotides are TGTGCCAGCAGTGAAGGTGTGGGGAGGGGGAACACTGAAGCTTTCTTT.

The J gene is TRBJ2-1, the V gene TRBV20-1; the match to TRBD2 covers 9 bases. The CDR3 totals 10 residues. The V gene end was trimmed by 6 bases and the J gene end by 15 bases; junction bases not matched to a gene: 6. Looked up from germline, CDR1 is DFQATT and CDR2 is SNEGSKA (reference sequence). The CDR3 DNA follows: TGCAGTGCAGTTAGCGGGAGAAGGTTCTTC. Its translation is CSAVSGRRFF.

The V call is TRBV5-6, the J call TRBJ2-3; D call uncertain. The CDR3 totals 11 residues. V was clipped by 2 bases and J by 3 bases, with 1 base between them. CDR1 SGHDT and CDR2 YYEEEE come from the germline V gene. CDR3 loop: CASSFTDTQYF. The CDR3 nucleotides read TGTGCCAGCAGCTTTACAGATACGCAGTATTTT.

In its sample, this clone was seen once. The chain is built from TRBV18 and TRBJ2-2; no clear D. Germline V gene lookup returns CDR1 KGHSH and CDR2 LQKENI. The CDR3 covers 16 residues. The ends were cut back, 1 base at V and 0 bases at J, with 9 bases in the middle. This CDR3 is CASSPQDTTNTGELFF. The CDR3 DNA follows: TGTGCCAGCTCACCACAAGACACGACGAACACCGGGGAGCTGTTTTTT. Combining the CDR3 with reference TRBV18 and TRBJ2-2 gives the whole variable domain NAGVMQNPRHLVRRRGQEARLRCSPMKGHSHVYWYRQLPEEGLKFMVYLQKENIIDESGMPKERFSAEFPKEGPSILRIQQVVRGDSAAYFCASSPQDTTNTGELFFGEGSRLTVL.

J is TRBJ1-2 and V is TRBV5-6, with TRBD1 matching 7 bases. This CDR3 is 14 amino acids long. V trimming: 2 bases; J trimming: 3 bases; junction bases outside the gene matches: 4. Germline V CDR1 and CDR2: SGHDT, YYEEEE. CDR3 DNA: TGTGCCAGCAGCTTCAAGGGGGCTGACTATGGCTACACCTTC. Its translation: CASSFKGADYGYTF. Full variable domain (outside the CDR3, taken from reference TRBV5-6 and TRBJ1-2): DAGVTQSPTHLIKTRGQQVTLRCSPKSGHDTVSWYQQALGQGPQFIFQYYEEEERQRGNFPDRFSGHQFPNYSSELNVNALLLGDSALYLCASSFKGADYGYTFGSGTRLTVV.

The chain carries TRBV25-1 and TRBJ2-7; D remains unclear. The V end was cut by 2 bases, the J end by 3 bases, with 2 bases between. CDR3 size: 11 residues. Germline CDR1 and CDR2: MGHDK and SYGVNS. The CDR3 nucleotides are TGTGCCAGCAGTGAAAACTACGAGCAGTACTTC. Translating gives CASSENYEQYF.